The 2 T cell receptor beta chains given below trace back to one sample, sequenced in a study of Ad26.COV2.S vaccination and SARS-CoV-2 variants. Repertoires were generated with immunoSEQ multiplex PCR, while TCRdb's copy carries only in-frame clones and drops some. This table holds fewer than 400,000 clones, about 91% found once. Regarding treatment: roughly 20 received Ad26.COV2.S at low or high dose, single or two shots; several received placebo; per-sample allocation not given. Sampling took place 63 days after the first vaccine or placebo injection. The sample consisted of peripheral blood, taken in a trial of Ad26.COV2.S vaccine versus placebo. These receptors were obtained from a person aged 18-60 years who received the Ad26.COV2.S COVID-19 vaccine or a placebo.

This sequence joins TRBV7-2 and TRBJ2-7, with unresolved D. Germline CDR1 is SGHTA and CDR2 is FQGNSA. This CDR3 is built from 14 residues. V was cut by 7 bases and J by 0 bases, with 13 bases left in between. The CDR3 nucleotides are TGTGCCAGCAACCCCGGGCAGGCCTCCTACGAGCAGTACTTC. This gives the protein CASNPGQASYEQYF.

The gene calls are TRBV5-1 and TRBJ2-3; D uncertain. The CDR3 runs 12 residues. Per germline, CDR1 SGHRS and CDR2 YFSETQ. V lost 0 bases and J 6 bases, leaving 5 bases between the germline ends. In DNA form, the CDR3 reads TGCGCCAGCAGCTTGGCGTTGGATACGCAGTATTTT. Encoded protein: CASSLALDTQYF.